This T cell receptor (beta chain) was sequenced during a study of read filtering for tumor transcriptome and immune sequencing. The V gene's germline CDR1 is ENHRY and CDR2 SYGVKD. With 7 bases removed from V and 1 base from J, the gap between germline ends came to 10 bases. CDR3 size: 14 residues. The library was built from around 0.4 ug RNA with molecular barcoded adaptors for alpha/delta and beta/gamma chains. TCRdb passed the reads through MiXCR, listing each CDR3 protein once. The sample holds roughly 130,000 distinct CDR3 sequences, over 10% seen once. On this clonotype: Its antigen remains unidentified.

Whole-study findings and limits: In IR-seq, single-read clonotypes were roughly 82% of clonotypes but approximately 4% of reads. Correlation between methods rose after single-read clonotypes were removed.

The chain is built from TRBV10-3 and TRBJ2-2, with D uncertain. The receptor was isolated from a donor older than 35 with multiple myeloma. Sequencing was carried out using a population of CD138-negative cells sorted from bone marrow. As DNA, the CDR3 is TGTGCCATCATCCACGGAGTGAACACCGGGGAGCTGTTTTTT. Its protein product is CAIIHGVNTGELFF.